The 27 T cell receptor beta chains below all came from one sample that was sequenced in a study of shared clonotypes between healthy human individuals. The protocol was immunoSEQ multiplex PCR, while the TCRdb copy is restricted to in-frame clones and leaves out a portion. This sample has roughly 2.4 million clones, with approximately 96% found just once. Material for sequencing was naive CD4+ T cells sorted from blood. Sample subset: CD45RA+ positively selected. These receptors originate from a man aged 18 to 30 in good health.

This CDR3 is CATLDRGKNTEAFF. CDR3 sequence (DNA): TGTGCCACCCTTGACAGGGGTAAGAACACTGAAGCTTTCTTT. The genes are TRBV6-5 and TRBJ1-1; 8 bases agree with TRBD1. V trimming: 10 bases; J trimming: 1 base; junction bases outside the gene matches: 8. The CDR3 runs to 14 residues. CDR1 is MNHEY, CDR2 SVGAGI, per germline.

This chain joins TRBV5-1 and TRBJ2-1; D is perhaps TRBD2 (6 bases). The V gene's germline CDR1 is SGHRS and CDR2 YFSETQ. This CDR3 is built from 16 residues. The V gene lost 5 bases and the J gene lost 0 bases, with 15 bases spanning the gap. The CDR3 DNA follows: TGCGCCAGCAGGCTAACCGGGAGCAGCTCCTACAATGAGCAGTTCTTC. Translated, it gives CASRLTGSSSYNEQFF. Filled out from reference TRBV5-1 and TRBJ2-1, the complete variable domain reads KAGVTQTPRYLIKTRGQQVTLSCSPISGHRSVSWYQQTPGQGLQFLFEYFSETQRNKGNFPGRFSGRQFSNSRSEMNVSTLELGDSALYLCASRLTGSSSYNEQFFGPGTRLTVL.

The V gene is TRBV5-4, the J gene TRBJ1-1; D is possibly TRBD1 (6 bases). The V gene's germline CDR1 is SGHNT and CDR2 YYREEE (reference sequence). V was trimmed by 4 bases and J by 0 bases, leaving 10 bases between them. The CDR3 contains 14 residues. The CDR3 DNA is TGTGCCAGCAGCACTGGACAGATGAACACTGAAGCTTTCTTT. Translation: CASSTGQMNTEAFF. The complete variable domain, with remaining parts taken from reference TRBV5-4 and TRBJ1-1, reads ETGVTQSPTHLIKTRGQQVTLRCSSQSGHNTVSWYQQALGQGPQFIFQYYREEENGRGNFPPRFSGLQFPNYSSELNVNALELDDSALYLCASSTGQMNTEAFFGQGTRLTVV.

A single count supports this clone. The rearrangement joins TRBV6-1 to TRBJ2-7; D could derive from TRBD1 or TRBD2 (5 bases each). V was cut by 2 bases and J by 2 bases, with 16 bases left in between. From germline, CDR1 is MNHNS and CDR2 SASEGT. CDR3 length: 16 residues. CDR3 sequence reads: CASSESGTRNPYEQYF. As DNA, the CDR3 is TGTGCCAGCAGTGAAAGTGGGACGCGGAACCCCTACGAGCAGTACTTC.

V usage is TRBV5-4 and J usage is TRBJ1-4, with D perhaps matching TRBD1 (5 bases). Deletions cut 6 bases from V and 2 bases from J, with 20 bases between. The CDR3 is 17 amino acids. The germline CDR1 and CDR2 sequences are SGHNT and YYREEE (reference sequence). In DNA form, the CDR3 reads TGTGCCAGCAACACGTCCTGGGGGAAAGGGACTAATGAAAAACTGTTTTTT. Residues: CASNTSWGKGTNEKLFF.

This chain uses TRBV6-5 with TRBJ1-5; D is possibly TRBD1 (6 bases). The CDR3 is made up of 14 amino acids. Trimming shortened V by 5 bases and J by 7 bases, and 15 bases separated the two germline ends. CDR1 MNHEY and CDR2 SVGAGI come from the germline V gene. In nucleotides, the CDR3 is TGTGCCAGCAGTACAGGGCAGGGCGAGCAGCCCCAGCATTTT. Translation: CASSTGQGEQPQHF.

The chain is built from TRBV7-9 and TRBJ2-2, with D possibly being TRBD2 (8 bases). This CDR3 region has 19 residues. V lost 4 bases and J 5 bases, leaving 26 bases between the germline ends. The V gene's germline CDR1 is SEHNR and CDR2 FQNEAQ (reference sequence). The CDR3 loop reads CASSSSGTRAGGTTGELFF. In DNA, the CDR3 is TGTGCCAGCAGCTCAAGCGGGACTAGGGCAGGGGGGACAACCGGGGAGCTGTTTTTT. Based on the CDR3 plus reference TRBV7-9 and TRBJ2-2, the full variable domain is DTGVSQNPRHKITKRGQNVTFRCDPISEHNRLYWYRQTLGQGPEFLTYFQNEAQLEKSRLLSDRFSAERPKGSFSTLEIQRTEQGDSAMYLCASSSSGTRAGGTTGELFFGEGSRLTVL.

The J gene is TRBJ2-3, the V gene TRBV7-8; D unresolved. V dropped 3 bases and J dropped 6 bases, with 4 bases sitting between them. The CDR3 covers 11 residues. CDR1 and CDR2 from the germline V gene are SGHVS and FQNEAQ. The CDR3 region is CASSFADTQYF. The CDR3 DNA is TGTGCCAGCAGCTTCGCGGATACGCAGTATTTT.

The V call is TRBV19, the J call TRBJ2-7, with TRBD2 matching over 10 bases. The CDR3 totals 15 residues. Germline V gene lookup returns CDR1 LNHDA and CDR2 SQIVND (reference sequence). J lost 5 bases, V lost 5 bases, and 9 bases had no gene match. CDR3 in DNA: TGTGCCAGTAGTTCCTCTAGCGGGAGTGGCAACGAGCAGTACTTC. Protein: CASSSSSGSGNEQYF.

The rearrangement joins TRBV5-4 to TRBJ2-3; TRBD2 matches at 10 bases. CDR3 size: 18 residues. From germline, CDR1 is SGHNT and CDR2 YYREEE (reference sequence). Trimming removed 3 bases from V and 3 bases from J; junction bases left unmatched: 13. CDR3 amino acids: CASSSWSGGGVFTDTQYF. The CDR3 DNA reads as TGTGCCAGCAGCTCGTGGAGCGGGGGGGGCGTCTTTACAGATACGCAGTATTTT.

As DNA, the CDR3 is TGTGCCAGCTCACCATCCAGGGGGCTTGTCTATGGCTACACCTTC. It specifies CASSPSRGLVYGYTF. The genes are TRBV18 and TRBJ1-2, with TRBD1 matching 8 bases. This CDR3 is built from 15 residues. Germline CDR1 and CDR2: KGHSH and LQKENI. With V trimmed by 2 bases and J by 4 bases, 6 bases remained unmatched.

This clone was seen only once. The rearrangement links TRBV27 to TRBJ2-5; 11 positions match TRBD2. The CDR3 runs to 19 residues. J gave up 2 bases and V 4 bases, and 15 bases lay outside the gene matches. Germline CDR1 reads MNHEY; CDR2 reads SMNVEV (reference sequence). The CDR3 DNA reads TGTGCCAGCAGTTCCTTTCCCAAGGCCGTAGCGGGAGGGCAAGAGACCCAGTACTTC. Protein product: CASSSFPKAVAGGQETQYF.

The chain's CDR3 is CASKRQGSDSPLHF. Written as DNA, the CDR3 is TGTGCCAGCAAACGACAGGGCTCGGATTCACCCCTCCACTTT. The chain employs TRBV27 and TRBJ1-6, with 7 bases matching TRBD1. Trimming at V came to 7 bases and at J to 8 bases, leaving 8 bases not matched to a gene. This CDR3 comprises 14 residues. Germline values: CDR1 MNHEY, CDR2 SMNVEV (reference sequence).

J is TRBJ1-6 and V is TRBV5-4; D is uncertain. Germline V gene data show CDR1 as SGHNT and CDR2 as YYREEE (reference sequence). V lost 3 bases to trimming and J lost 4 bases, with 8 bases between them. The CDR3 length is 14 residues. The CDR3 DNA reads TGTGCCAGCAGCTATTCGCGGTATAATTCACCCCTCCACTTT. Amino acid sequence: CASSYSRYNSPLHF.

This clone came up a few times. The V call is TRBV25-1, the J call TRBJ1-1, with D tentatively TRBD1 (6 bases). V lost 6 bases to trimming and J lost 3 bases, with 11 bases between them. Germline CDR1 reads MGHDK; CDR2 reads SYGVNS. This CDR3 has 13 residues. The CDR3 spells CASSRQADTEAFF. For the CDR3, the DNA is TGTGCCAGCAGCCGACAGGCCGACACTGAAGCTTTCTTT.

J is TRBJ2-7 and V is TRBV2; no reliable D call. The V and J ends lost 6 bases and 0 bases respectively, with 6 bases between them. This CDR3 has 12 amino acids. Germline CDR1 is SNHLY and CDR2 is FYNNEI. The CDR3 region is CASSNPSYEQYF. The CDR3 bases are TGTGCCAGCAGCAATCCCTCCTACGAGCAGTACTTC.

The chain employs TRBV5-1 and TRBJ2-7; D is undetermined. This CDR3 is built from 14 residues. Germline CDR1 SGHRS, CDR2 YFSETQ. V gave up 0 bases and J gave up 2 bases, with 9 bases separating them. The CDR3 coding sequence is TGCGCCAGCAGCTTGGCCCCTAACACCTACGAGCAGTACTTC. It encodes CASSLAPNTYEQYF.

This clone occurred once. The gene calls are TRBV7-2 and TRBJ2-7, with D perhaps being TRBD1 or TRBD2 (5 bases each). The CDR3 loop spans 14 amino acids. The germline V gene has CDR1 SGHTA and CDR2 FQGNSA. Trimming took 5 bases from V and 2 from J, leaving 13 bases between them. The DNA of the CDR3 is TGTGCCAGCAGCCGGGGCAGGGTCACCTACGAGCAGTACTTC. This sequence encodes CASSRGRVTYEQYF. Variable domain in full (rest from reference TRBV7-2 and TRBJ2-7): GAGVSQSPSNKVTEKGKDVELRCDPISGHTALYWYRQSLGQGLEFLIYFQGNSAPDKSGLPSDRFSAERTGGSVSTLTIQRTQQEDSAVYLCASSRGRVTYEQYFGPGTRLTVT.

This chain uses TRBV9 with TRBJ1-2; tentative D call: TRBD1 (5 bases). The CDR3 is 15 residues long. Per germline, CDR1 SGDLS and CDR2 YYNGEE. V was shortened by 3 bases and J by 4 bases, with 16 bases between the two germline ends. The CDR3 DNA sequence: TGTGCCAGCAGCGAGGGGAGCCCCGAGGGCTATGGCTACACCTTC. This sequence encodes CASSEGSPEGYGYTF. The variable domain in full, with the rest retrieved from reference TRBV9 and TRBJ1-2, is DSGVTQTPKHLITATGQRVTLRCSPRSGDLSVYWYQQSLDQGLQFLIQYYNGEERAKGNILERFSAQQFPDLHSELNLSSLELGDSALYFCASSEGSPEGYGYTFGSGTRLTVV.

The V and J genes are TRBV10-2 and TRBJ1-1; D possibly corresponds to TRBD1 (5 bases). This CDR3 is 17 amino acids long. Germline V gene sequence: CDR1 WSHSY, CDR2 SAAADI. Trimming pared 6 bases from V and 1 base from J, leaving 21 bases between. The CDR3 region is CASRADEWDGQNTEAFF. In DNA form, the CDR3 reads TGCGCCAGCAGGGCCGATGAATGGGACGGCCAGAACACTGAAGCTTTCTTT.

This rearrangement joins TRBV11-2 to TRBJ1-2; D is unresolved. CDR3 length equals 17 residues. Germline lookup yields CDR1 SGHAT and CDR2 FQNNGV. V was pared by 3 bases and J by 3 bases, with 20 bases between. The CDR3 nucleotides read TGTGCCAGCAGCTTTACCTCGGGTCCTATTCCCCACTATGGCTACACCTTC. Its translation: CASSFTSGPIPHYGYTF. The variable domain in full, with the rest retrieved from reference TRBV11-2 and TRBJ1-2, is EAGVAQSPRYKIIEKRQSVAFWCNPISGHATLYWYQQILGQGPKLLIQFQNNGVVDDSQLPKDRFSAERLKGVDSTLKIQPAKLEDSAVYLCASSFTSGPIPHYGYTFGSGTRLTVV.

This chain links TRBV5-6 with TRBJ1-3, with D possibly matching TRBD1 (5 bases). The ends were cut back, 0 bases at V and 0 bases at J, with 10 bases in the middle. The CDR3 covers 16 residues. Looked up from germline, CDR1 is SGHDT and CDR2 is YYEEEE. The CDR3: CASSLGTKTSGNTIYF. CDR3 DNA: TGTGCCAGCAGCTTGGGGACAAAAACCTCTGGAAACACCATATATTTT.

The V gene is TRBV7-2, the J gene TRBJ2-1; 10 nucleotides line up with TRBD2. This CDR3 spans 16 amino acids. The V gene end was trimmed by 5 bases and the J gene end by 0 bases; junction bases not matched to a gene: 4. Germline V lookup: CDR1 SGHTA, CDR2 FQGNSA. CDR3 nucleotides: TGTGCCAGCAGCCGAGGACTAGCGGACTCCTACAATGAGCAGTTCTTC. Encoded protein: CASSRGLADSYNEQFF.

The gene calls are TRBV4-1 and TRBJ2-7; the match to TRBD1 covers 8 bases. Losses at the gene ends were 3 bases for V and 0 bases for J; bases not matched to a gene: 13. The CDR3 contains 18 residues. CDR1 MGHRA and CDR2 YSYEKL come from the germline V gene. CDR3 loop: CASSQIVDRDRSSYEQYF. CDR3 nucleotides: TGCGCCAGCAGCCAGATCGTCGACCGGGACAGGAGCTCCTACGAGCAGTACTTC.

This chain joins TRBV5-1 and TRBJ1-1; D is perhaps TRBD1 (6 bases). Trimming took 6 bases from V and 5 from J, leaving 20 bases between them. The V gene's germline CDR1 is SGHRS and CDR2 YFSETQ. This CDR3 comprises 15 residues. The DNA for the CDR3 is TGCGCCAGCACCGATCAGGAACAGGGACGGACTGAAGCTTTCTTT. Translation gives CASTDQEQGRTEAFF.

The chain employs TRBV5-4 and TRBJ2-3, with 10 bases fitting TRBD2. Germline V CDR1 and CDR2: SGHNT, YYREEE (reference sequence). V dropped 4 bases and J dropped 3; count of bases not matched to a gene: 5. This CDR3 is 15 amino acids long. The CDR3: CASSAGTSATDTQYF. The CDR3 region has the DNA TGTGCCAGCAGCGCAGGGACTAGCGCAACAGATACGCAGTATTTT.

The chain recombines TRBV5-4 with TRBJ2-7; no clear D gene. V was cut by 5 bases and J by 6 bases, with 18 bases left in between. Germline assignment: CDR1 SGHNT and CDR2 YYREEE (reference sequence). CDR3 length equals 14 residues. Written as DNA, the CDR3 is TGTGCCAGCAGTCTTGACACAATGACCGGCGAGCAGTACTTC. Its protein product is CASSLDTMTGEQYF.